This is a list of T cell receptor beta chains from one sample in a study of T cell responses to AZD1222 COVID-19 vaccine. Data came from immunoSEQ multiplex PCR; TCRdb stores just in-frame clones and leaves some out. This sample has some 86,000 clones, with about 90% found just once. The sequencing used peripheral blood, collected on day 0 of AZD1222 vaccination. Every receptor here comes from an adult in good health. The CDR3 runs from the conserved cysteine through the conserved F or W. A D gene is named only where the DNA matches it firmly. Clone size is not always given. Where it is, it says once, few, many or a class for expanded clones.

v_call,clone_size,d_call,j_call,cdr3_aa,cdr3_nt
TRBV14,once,NA,TRBJ2-5,CASSQSGNLQETQYF,TGTGCCAGCAGCCAATCCGGAAACTTACAAGAGACCCAGTACTTC
TRBV27,NA,NA,TRBJ2-1,CASSNVPGPYNEQFF,TGTGCCAGCAGTAACGTACCGGGGCCTTACAATGAGCAGTTCTTC
TRBV7-9,NA,NA,TRBJ2-7,CASSDLMGALVDEQYF,TGTGCCAGCAGCGACCTGATGGGGGCGTTAGTGGACGAGCAGTACTTC
TRBV18,once,TRBD2,TRBJ2-1,CASSPRLAGAQEQFF,TGTGCCAGCTCACCACGGCTAGCGGGGGCCCAGGAGCAGTTCTTC
TRBV30,NA,TRBD1,TRBJ1-1,CAWSVTGDEAFF,TGTGCCTGGAGTGTAACAGGGGATGAAGCTTTCTTT
TRBV9,NA,NA,TRBJ1-2,CASSSLAAYTF,TGTGCCAGCAGTTCATTGGCCGCCTACACCTTC
TRBV28,NA,NA,TRBJ1-1,CASTRWSGRGTEAFF,TGTGCCAGCACACGGTGGAGCGGTCGGGGCACTGAAGCTTTCTTT
TRBV10-3,NA,NA,TRBJ2-2,CAISAGEVIDTGELFF,TGTGCCATCAGTGCTGGGGAGGTGATTGACACCGGGGAGCTGTTTTTT
TRBV7-9,NA,NA,TRBJ1-5,CASSLINQPQHF,TGTGCCAGCAGCTTAATCAATCAGCCCCAGCATTTT
TRBV28,NA,NA,TRBJ2-1,CASSAGDWNEQFF,TGTGCCAGCAGTGCGGGCGATTGGAATGAGCAGTTCTTC
TRBV24-1,NA,NA,TRBJ2-1,CATSAGYEQFF,TGTGCCACCAGTGCGGGGTATGAGCAGTTCTTC
TRBV5-5,few,NA,TRBJ1-2,CASSFMQDYGYTF,TGTGCCAGCAGCTTCATGCAGGACTATGGCTACACCTTC
TRBV2,NA,NA,TRBJ1-5,CASEGGDSNQPQHF,TGTGCCAGTGAGGGAGGGGATAGCAATCAGCCCCAGCATTTT
TRBV5-6,NA,NA,TRBJ1-1,CASSLVGGRFTEAFF,TGTGCCAGCAGCTTGGTCGGGGGACGGTTCACTGAAGCTTTCTTT
TRBV27,NA,NA,TRBJ2-3,CASRARASAITDTQYF,TGTGCCAGCAGAGCTCGGGCTAGCGCAATCACAGATACGCAGTATTTT
TRBV6-2/TRBV6-3,NA,NA,TRBJ2-2,CASSWEAGNTGELFF,TGTGCCAGCAGTTGGGAAGCGGGGAACACCGGGGAGCTGTTTTTT
TRBV30,NA,NA,TRBJ2-1,CAWSVFVNEQFF,TGTGCCTGGAGTGTGTTCGTGAATGAGCAGTTCTTC
TRBV5-1,once,TRBD1,TRBJ1-1,CASSQGQGWGHAEAFF,TGCGCCAGCAGCCAAGGACAGGGGTGGGGACACGCTGAAGCTTTCTTT
TRBV6-2/TRBV6-3,NA,NA,TRBJ1-5,CASSLRSHQPQHF,TGTGCCAGCAGTTTACGGTCGCATCAGCCCCAGCATTTT
TRBV12-3/TRBV12-4,NA,NA,TRBJ1-4,CASSLSTNEKLFF,TGTGCCAGCAGTTTGTCCACTAATGAAAAACTGTTTTTT
TRBV11-2,NA,NA,TRBJ1-5,CASSLGPWSNQPQHF,TGTGCCAGCAGCTTAGGTCCCTGGAGCAATCAGCCCCAGCATTTT
TRBV28,NA,NA,TRBJ2-7,CASRAGSVYEQYF,TGTGCCAGCAGGGCCGGGTCAGTCTACGAGCAGTACTTC
TRBV15,NA,TRBD2,TRBJ2-2,CATSRASGRSTGELFF,TGTGCCACCAGCAGAGCGAGCGGGAGGTCCACCGGGGAGCTGTTTTTT
TRBV27,NA,NA,TRBJ2-1,CASSPIIPQGLAYNEQFF,TGTGCCAGCAGCCCGATCATCCCACAGGGCCTCGCCTACAATGAGCAGTTCTTC
TRBV4-1,NA,NA,TRBJ1-6,CASSPWELGRNSPLHF,TGCGCCAGCAGCCCCTGGGAACTAGGGAGGAATTCACCCCTCCACTTT
TRBV6-5,NA,NA,TRBJ2-3,CASSYSKRASTQYF,TGTGCCAGCAGTTACTCGAAGAGGGCCAGTACGCAGTATTTT
TRBV9,once,TRBD1,TRBJ1-1,CASSPTGGWRLDTEAFF,TGTGCCAGCAGCCCCACAGGGGGCTGGAGGTTAGACACTGAAGCTTTCTTT
TRBV28,NA,TRBD2,TRBJ2-3,CASRQGLAVRGDTQYF,TGTGCCAGCAGACAGGGACTAGCGGTCCGGGGTGATACGCAGTATTTT
TRBV10-3,once,NA,TRBJ2-7,CAIMADPGSYEQYF,TGTGCCATCATGGCGGACCCAGGGTCCTACGAGCAGTACTTC
TRBV28,NA,TRBD1,TRBJ1-6,CASRGGPSSYNSPLHF,TGTGCCAGCAGAGGGGGCCCCAGCTCCTATAATTCACCCCTCCACTTT
TRBV12-3/TRBV12-4,NA,NA,TRBJ1-1,CASSLGGATEAFF,TGTGCCAGCAGTTTAGGTGGGGCAACTGAAGCTTTCTTT
TRBV28,NA,TRBD1,TRBJ1-2,CASSDTGAGGYTF,TGTGCCAGCAGCGATACAGGGGCTGGTGGCTACACCTTC
TRBV11-1,NA,NA,TRBJ1-1,CASSLRFGATTEAFF,TGTGCCAGCAGCTTAAGGTTCGGGGCTACCACTGAAGCTTTCTTT
TRBV6-5,NA,NA,TRBJ2-5,CASSYNPGSETQYF,TGTGCCAGCAGTTACAACCCAGGGTCCGAGACCCAGTACTTC
TRBV7-2,NA,NA,TRBJ1-2,CASKTGGRPNLAAGYTF,TGTGCCAGCAAAACAGGAGGACGACCAAACCTGGCCGCTGGCTACACCTTC
TRBV2,NA,TRBD1,TRBJ2-2,CASGGQGAGNGELFF,TGTGCCAGCGGCGGACAGGGGGCAGGGAACGGGGAGCTGTTTTTT